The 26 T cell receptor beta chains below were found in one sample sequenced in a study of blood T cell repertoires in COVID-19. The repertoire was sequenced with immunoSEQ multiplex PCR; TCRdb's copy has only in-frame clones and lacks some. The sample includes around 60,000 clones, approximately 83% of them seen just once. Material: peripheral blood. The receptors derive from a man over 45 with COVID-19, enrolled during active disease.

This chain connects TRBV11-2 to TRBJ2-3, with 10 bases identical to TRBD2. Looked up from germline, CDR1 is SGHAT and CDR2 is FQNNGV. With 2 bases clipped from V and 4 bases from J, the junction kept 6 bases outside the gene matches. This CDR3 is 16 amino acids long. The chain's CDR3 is CASSLRLAGVPDTQYF. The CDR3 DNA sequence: TGTGCCAGCAGCTTAAGGCTAGCGGGAGTTCCAGATACGCAGTATTTT.

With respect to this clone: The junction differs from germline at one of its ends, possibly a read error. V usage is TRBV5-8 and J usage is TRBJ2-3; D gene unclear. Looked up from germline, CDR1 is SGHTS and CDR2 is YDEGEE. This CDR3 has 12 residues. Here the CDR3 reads CASSPTLVTQYF. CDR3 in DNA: TGTGCCAGCAGCCCGACTTTAGTTACGCAGTACTTT.

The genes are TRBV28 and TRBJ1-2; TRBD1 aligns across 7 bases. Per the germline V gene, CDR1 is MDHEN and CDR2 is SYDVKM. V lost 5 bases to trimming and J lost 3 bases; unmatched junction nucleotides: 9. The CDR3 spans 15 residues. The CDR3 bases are TGTGCCAGCAGTCCACCCCGGGACAGTTACTATGGCTACACCTTC. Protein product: CASSPPRDSYYGYTF.

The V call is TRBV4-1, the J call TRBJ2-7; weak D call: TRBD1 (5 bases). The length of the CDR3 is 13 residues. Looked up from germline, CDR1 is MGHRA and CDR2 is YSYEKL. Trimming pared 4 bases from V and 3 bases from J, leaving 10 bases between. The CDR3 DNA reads TGCGCCAGCAGCCGCGGACAATTCTACGAGCAGTACTTC. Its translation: CASSRGQFYEQYF.

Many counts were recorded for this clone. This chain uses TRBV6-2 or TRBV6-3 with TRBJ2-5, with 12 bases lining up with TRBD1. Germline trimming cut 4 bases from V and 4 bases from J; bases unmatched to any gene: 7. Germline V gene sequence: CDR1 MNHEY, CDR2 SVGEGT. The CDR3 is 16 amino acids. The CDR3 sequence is CASSSPGQGAPETQYF. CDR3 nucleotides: TGTGCCAGCAGTTCCCCGGGACAGGGGGCCCCAGAGACCCAGTACTTC.

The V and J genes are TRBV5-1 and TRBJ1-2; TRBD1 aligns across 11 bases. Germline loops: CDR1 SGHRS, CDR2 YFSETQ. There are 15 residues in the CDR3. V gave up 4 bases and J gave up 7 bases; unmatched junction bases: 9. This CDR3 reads CASSPVGQGAVGYTF. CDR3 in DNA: TGCGCCAGCAGCCCCGTCGGACAGGGGGCGGTTGGCTACACCTTC.

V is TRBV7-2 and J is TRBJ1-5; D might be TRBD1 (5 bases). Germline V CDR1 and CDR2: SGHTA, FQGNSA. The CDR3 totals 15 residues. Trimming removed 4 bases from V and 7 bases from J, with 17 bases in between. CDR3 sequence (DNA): TGTGCCAGCAGCTACCAGGGCGGTCAGGGCCAGCCCCAGCATTTT. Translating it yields CASSYQGGQGQPQHF. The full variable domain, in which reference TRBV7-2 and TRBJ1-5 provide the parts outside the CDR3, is GAGVSQSPSNKVTEKGKDVELRCDPISGHTALYWYRQSLGQGLEFLIYFQGNSAPDKSGLPSDRFSAERTGGSVSTLTIQRTQQEDSAVYLCASSYQGGQGQPQHFGDGTRLSIL.

CDR3 DNA: TGTGCCAGCGGCCTAACAGGGGAGAACACTGAAGCTTTCTTT. Encoded protein: CASGLTGENTEAFF. This sequence joins TRBV28 and TRBJ1-1, with 7 nucleotides matching TRBD1. Germline CDR1 reads MDHEN; CDR2 reads SYDVKM. V shed 8 bases and J 1 base; nucleotides not matched to a gene: 7. This CDR3 has 14 amino acids.

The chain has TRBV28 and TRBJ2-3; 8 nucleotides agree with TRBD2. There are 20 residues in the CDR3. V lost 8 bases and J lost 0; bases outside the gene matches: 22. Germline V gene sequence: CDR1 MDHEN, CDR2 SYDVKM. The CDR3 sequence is CASPPRHLGVASGSTDTQYF. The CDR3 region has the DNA TGTGCCAGCCCCCCCCGACACCTAGGAGTGGCTAGCGGGAGCACAGATACGCAGTATTTT.

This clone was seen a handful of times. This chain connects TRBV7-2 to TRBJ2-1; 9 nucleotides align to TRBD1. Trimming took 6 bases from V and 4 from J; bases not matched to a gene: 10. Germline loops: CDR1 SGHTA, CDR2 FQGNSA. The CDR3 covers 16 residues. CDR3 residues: CASRFARTGAYNEQFF. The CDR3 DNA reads TGTGCCAGCAGGTTCGCCCGGACAGGGGCGTACAATGAGCAGTTCTTC.

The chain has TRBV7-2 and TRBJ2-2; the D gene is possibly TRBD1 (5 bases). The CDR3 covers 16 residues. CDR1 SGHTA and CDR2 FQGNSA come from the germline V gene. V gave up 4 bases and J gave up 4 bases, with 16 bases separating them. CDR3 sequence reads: CASSSPPGRPTGELFF. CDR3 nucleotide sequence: TGTGCCAGCAGCTCACCCCCAGGGCGGCCCACCGGGGAGCTGTTTTTT.

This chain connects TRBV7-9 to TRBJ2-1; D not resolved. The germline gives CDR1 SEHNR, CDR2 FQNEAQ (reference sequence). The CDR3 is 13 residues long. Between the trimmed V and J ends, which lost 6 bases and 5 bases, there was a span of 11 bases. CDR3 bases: TGTGCCAGCAGAGAATGGGCCGACAATGAGCAGTTCTTC. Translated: CASREWADNEQFF.

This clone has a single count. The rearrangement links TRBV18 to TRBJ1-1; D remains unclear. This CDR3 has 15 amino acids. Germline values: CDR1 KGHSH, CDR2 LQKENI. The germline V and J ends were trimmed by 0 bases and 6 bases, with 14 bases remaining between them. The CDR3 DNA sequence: TGTGCCAGCTCACCACCTTCTATAGCGGCGCCTGAAGCTTTCTTT. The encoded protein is CASSPPSIAAPEAFF.

The CDR3, as DNA: TGTCCTGAGGTAAGAAAACGCAATGAGCAGTTCTTC. Its translation is CPEVRKRNEQFF. This sequence joins TRBV6-5 and TRBJ2-1; D gene unclear. This CDR3 spans 12 amino acids. Germline V gives CDR1 MNHEY, CDR2 SVGAGI.

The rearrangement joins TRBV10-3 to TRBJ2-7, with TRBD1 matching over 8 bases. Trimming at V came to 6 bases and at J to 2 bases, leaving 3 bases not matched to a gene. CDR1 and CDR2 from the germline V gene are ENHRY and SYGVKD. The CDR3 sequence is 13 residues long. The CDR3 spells CAIRETGAYEQYF. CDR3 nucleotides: TGTGCCATCAGGGAGACAGGGGCCTACGAGCAGTACTTC.

The CDR3 coding sequence is TGTGCCAGCAGCTCGCCGCGGCTAGCAGTTAATATCTGGGAGCTGTTTTTT. Translating gives CASSSPRLAVNIWELFF. J is TRBJ2-2 and V is TRBV7-9; tentatively, D is TRBD2 (5 bases). Trimming took 4 bases from V and 9 from J, leaving 24 bases between them. CDR3 length: 17 amino acids. In germline, CDR1 is SEHNR, CDR2 FQNEAQ (reference sequence).

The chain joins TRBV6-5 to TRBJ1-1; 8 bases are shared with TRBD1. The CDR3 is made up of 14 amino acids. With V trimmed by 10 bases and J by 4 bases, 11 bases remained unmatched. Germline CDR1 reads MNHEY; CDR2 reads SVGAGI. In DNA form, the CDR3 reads TGTGCCACCTCCGAGGACAGGGTGGGCACTGAAGCTTTCTTT. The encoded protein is CATSEDRVGTEAFF.

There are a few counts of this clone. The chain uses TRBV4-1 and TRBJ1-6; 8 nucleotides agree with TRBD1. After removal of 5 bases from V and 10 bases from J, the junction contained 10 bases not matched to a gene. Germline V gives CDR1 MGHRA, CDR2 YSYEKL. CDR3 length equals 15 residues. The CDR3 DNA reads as TGCGCCAGCAGCTCACAGGGGGAGGGCCTGTCACCCCTCCACTTT. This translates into CASSSQGEGLSPLHF.

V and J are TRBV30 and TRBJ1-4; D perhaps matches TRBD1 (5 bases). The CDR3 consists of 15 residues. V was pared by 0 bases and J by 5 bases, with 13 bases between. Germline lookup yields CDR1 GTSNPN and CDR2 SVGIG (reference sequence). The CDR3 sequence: CAWSVLGQTNEKLFF. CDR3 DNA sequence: TGTGCCTGGAGTGTACTCGGACAAACCAATGAAAAACTGTTTTTT.

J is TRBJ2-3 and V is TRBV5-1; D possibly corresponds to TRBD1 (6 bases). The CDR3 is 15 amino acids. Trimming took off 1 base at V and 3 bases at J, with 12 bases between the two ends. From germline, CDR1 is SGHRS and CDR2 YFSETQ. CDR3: CASSLLGGKTDTQYF. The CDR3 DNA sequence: TGCGCCAGCAGCTTGTTAGGGGGAAAGACAGATACGCAGTATTTT.

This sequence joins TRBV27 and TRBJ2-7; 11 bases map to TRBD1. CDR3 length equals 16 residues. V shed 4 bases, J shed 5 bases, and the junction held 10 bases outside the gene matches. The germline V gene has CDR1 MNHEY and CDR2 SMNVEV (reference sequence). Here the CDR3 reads CASSSIPGTGGDEQYF. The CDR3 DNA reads TGTGCCAGCAGTTCAATACCCGGGACAGGGGGGGACGAGCAGTACTTC.

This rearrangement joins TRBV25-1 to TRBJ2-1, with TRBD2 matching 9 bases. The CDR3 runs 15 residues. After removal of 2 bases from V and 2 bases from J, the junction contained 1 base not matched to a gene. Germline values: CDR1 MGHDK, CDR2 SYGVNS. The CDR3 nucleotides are TGTGCCAGCAGTGAAGCGGGAGGGACCTACAATGAGCAGTTCTTC. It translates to CASSEAGGTYNEQFF.

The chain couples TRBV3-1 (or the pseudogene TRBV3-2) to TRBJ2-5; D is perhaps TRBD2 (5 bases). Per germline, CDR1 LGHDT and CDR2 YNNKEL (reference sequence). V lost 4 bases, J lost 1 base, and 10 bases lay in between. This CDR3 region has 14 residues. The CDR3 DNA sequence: TGTGCCAGCAGCCCGGGCGGGCCCCAAGAGACCCAGTACTTC. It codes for CASSPGGPQETQYF.

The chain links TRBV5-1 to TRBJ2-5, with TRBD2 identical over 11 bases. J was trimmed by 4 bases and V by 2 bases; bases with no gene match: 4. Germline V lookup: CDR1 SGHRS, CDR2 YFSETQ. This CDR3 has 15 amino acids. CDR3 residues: CASSFSLAGGETQYF. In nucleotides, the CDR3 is TGCGCCAGCAGCTTTTCGCTAGCGGGAGGAGAGACCCAGTACTTC.

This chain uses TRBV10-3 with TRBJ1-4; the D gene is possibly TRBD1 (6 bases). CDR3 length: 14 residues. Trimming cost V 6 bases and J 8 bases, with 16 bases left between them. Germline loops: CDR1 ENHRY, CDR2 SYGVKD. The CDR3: CAISREGGKEKLFF. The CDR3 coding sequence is TGTGCCATCAGCCGGGAGGGGGGCAAGGAAAAACTGTTTTTT.

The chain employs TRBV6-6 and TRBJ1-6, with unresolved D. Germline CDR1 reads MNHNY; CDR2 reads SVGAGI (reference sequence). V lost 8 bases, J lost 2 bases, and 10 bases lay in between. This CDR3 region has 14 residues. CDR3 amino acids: CASLGAPYNSPLHF. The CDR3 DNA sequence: TGTGCCAGCCTCGGTGCCCCCTATAATTCACCCCTCCACTTT.